The next 3 T cell receptor beta chains were all read from a single sample in a study of blood T cell repertoires in COVID-19. Assay used: immunoSEQ multiplex PCR; TCRdb lists only in-frame clones, some missing. The table includes around 330,000 clones, roughly 85% detected once. The specimen sequenced was PBMCs or T cells enriched from blood (not recorded which). These receptor sequences come from a woman in her thirties who had been exposed to COVID-19.

This rearrangement joins TRBV28 to TRBJ2-7; no reliable D call. The CDR3 spans 13 residues. Looked up from germline, CDR1 is MDHEN and CDR2 is SYDVKM. The ends were cut back, 7 bases at V and 6 bases at J, with 16 bases in the middle. The CDR3, as DNA: TGTGCCAGCATCCCAGTGTATGGCTCCGAGCAGTACTTC. This encodes CASIPVYGSEQYF. The full variable domain, rest sourced from reference TRBV28 and TRBJ2-7, is DVKVTQSSRYLVKRTGEKVFLECVQDMDHENMFWYRQDPGLGLRLIYFSYDVKMKEKGDIPEGYSVSREKKERFSLILESASTNQTSMYLCASIPVYGSEQYFGPGTRLTVT.

The genes are TRBV7-9 and TRBJ2-7; D remains ambiguous. Looked up from germline, CDR1 is SEHNR and CDR2 is FQNEAQ (reference sequence). The V end was cut by 3 bases, the J end by 5 bases, with 5 bases between. The CDR3 consists of 11 residues. CDR3 sequence reads: CASSFDNEQYF. CDR3 in DNA: TGTGCCAGCAGCTTTGACAACGAGCAGTACTTC.

The gene calls are TRBV4-3 and TRBJ1-3; D gene ambiguous. In germline, CDR1 is LGHNA, CDR2 YSLEER. Trimming removed 4 bases from V and 4 bases from J, with 5 bases in between. The CDR3 runs to 12 residues. CDR3 protein: CASSPGGNTIYF. In DNA, the CDR3 is TGCGCCAGCAGCCCGGGGGGAAACACCATATATTTT.